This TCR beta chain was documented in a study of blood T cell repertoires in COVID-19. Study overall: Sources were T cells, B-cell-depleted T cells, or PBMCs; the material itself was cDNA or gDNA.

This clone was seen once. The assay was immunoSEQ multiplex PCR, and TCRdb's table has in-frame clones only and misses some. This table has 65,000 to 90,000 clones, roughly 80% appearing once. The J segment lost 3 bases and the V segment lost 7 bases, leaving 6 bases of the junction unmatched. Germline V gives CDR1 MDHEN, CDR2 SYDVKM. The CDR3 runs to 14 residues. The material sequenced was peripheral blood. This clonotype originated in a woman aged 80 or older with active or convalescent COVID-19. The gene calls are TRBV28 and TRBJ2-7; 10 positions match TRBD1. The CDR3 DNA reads TGTGCCAGCACGATGACAGGGGGCAGCTACGAGCAGTACTTC. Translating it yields CASTMTGGSYEQYF.